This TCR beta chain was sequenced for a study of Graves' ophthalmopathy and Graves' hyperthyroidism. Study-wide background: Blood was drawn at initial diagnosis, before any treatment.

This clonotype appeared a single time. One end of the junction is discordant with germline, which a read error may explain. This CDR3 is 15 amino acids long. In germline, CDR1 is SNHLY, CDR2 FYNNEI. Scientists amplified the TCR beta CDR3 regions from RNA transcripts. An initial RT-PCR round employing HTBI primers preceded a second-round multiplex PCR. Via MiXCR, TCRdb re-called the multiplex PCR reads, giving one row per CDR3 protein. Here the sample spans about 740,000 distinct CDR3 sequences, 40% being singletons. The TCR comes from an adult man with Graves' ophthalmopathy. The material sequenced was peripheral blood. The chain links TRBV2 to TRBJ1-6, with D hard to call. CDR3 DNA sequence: TGTGCCATCAGTATACCGCGCTCCTATAATTCACCCCTCCACTTT. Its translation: CAISIPRSYNSPLHF.